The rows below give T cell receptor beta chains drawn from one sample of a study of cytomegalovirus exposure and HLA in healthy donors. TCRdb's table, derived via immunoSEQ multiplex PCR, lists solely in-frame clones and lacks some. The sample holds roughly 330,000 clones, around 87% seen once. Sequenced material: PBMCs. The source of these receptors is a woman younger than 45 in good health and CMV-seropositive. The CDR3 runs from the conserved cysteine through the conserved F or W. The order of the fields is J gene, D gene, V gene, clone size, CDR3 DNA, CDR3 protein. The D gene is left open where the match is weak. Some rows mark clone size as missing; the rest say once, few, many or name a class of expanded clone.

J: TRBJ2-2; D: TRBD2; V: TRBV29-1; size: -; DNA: TGCAGCGTTCAAGAGACTAGCGGGAGGTTTAGGGGGGAGCTGTTTTTT; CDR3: CSVQETSGRFRGELFF
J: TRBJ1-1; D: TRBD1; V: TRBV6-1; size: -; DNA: TGTGCCAGTCTTCGGGCAGGGGGGATGAACACTGAAGCTTTCTTT; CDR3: CASLRAGGMNTEAFF
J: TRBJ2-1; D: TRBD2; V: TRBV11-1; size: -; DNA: TGTGCCAGCAGCCTGCCTTCGAGCGGGAGGGCCATGGACAATGAGCAGTTCTTC; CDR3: CASSLPSSGRAMDNEQFF
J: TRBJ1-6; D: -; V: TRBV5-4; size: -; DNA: TGTGCCAGCAGCCCCGGGAGATATAATTCACCCCTCCACTTT; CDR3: CASSPGRYNSPLHF
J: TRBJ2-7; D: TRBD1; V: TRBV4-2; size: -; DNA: TGTGCCAGCAGCCAAGCTACAGGGGAATCCCTCTACGAGCAGTACTTC; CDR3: CASSQATGESLYEQYF
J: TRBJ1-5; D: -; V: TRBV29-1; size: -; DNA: TGCAGCGTTTTGGACAGCAATCAGCCCCAGCATTTT; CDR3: CSVLDSNQPQHF
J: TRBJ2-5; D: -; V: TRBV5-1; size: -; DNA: TGCGCCAGCAGCTTGATGACGGGACAAGAGACCCAGTACTTC; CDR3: CASSLMTGQETQYF
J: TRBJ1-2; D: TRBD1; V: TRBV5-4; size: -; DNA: TGTGCCAGCAGCGCCGAGACAGGGAGGGGGAACTATGGCTACACCTTC; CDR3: CASSAETGRGNYGYTF
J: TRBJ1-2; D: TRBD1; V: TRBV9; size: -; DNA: TGTGCCAGCAGCGAAAACAGGGGGCTCGGTGGCTACACCTTC; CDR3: CASSENRGLGGYTF
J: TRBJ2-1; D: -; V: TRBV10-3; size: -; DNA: TGTGCCATCAGTGAAGGGGCCAATGAGCAGTTCTTC; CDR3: CAISEGANEQFF
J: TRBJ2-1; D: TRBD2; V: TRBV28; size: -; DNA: TGTGCCAGCAGTCAAGCGGGGCTTCTCGGCAATGAGCAGTTCTTC; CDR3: CASSQAGLLGNEQFF
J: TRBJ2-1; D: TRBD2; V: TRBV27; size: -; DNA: TGTGCCAGCAGTTTATCACGGGGGGGGACCTACAATGAGCAGTTCTTC; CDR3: CASSLSRGGTYNEQFF
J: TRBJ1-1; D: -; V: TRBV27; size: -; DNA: TGTGCCAGCAGCCTGGGAGGATTGGCGATGATGAACACTGAAGCTTTCTTT; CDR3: CASSLGGLAMMNTEAFF
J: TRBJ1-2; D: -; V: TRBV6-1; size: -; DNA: TGTGCCACCCGGGTTGGCTATGGCTACACCTTC; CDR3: CATRVGYGYTF
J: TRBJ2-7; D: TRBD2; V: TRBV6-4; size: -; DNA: TGTGCCAGCAGTGAGAACGCGGGAGAGAGGTACGAGCAGTACTTC; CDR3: CASSENAGERYEQYF
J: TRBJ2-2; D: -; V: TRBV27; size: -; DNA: TGTGCCAGCAGTGCCACCGGGGAGCTGTTTTTT; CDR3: CASSATGELFF
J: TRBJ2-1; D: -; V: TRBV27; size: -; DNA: TGTGCCAGCAGTTTAGCGCATTCGGAGGGCACTAATTACAATGAGCAGTTCTTC; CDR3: CASSLAHSEGTNYNEQFF
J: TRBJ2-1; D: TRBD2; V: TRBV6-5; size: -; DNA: TGTGCCAGCAGTTACGAGTTCCTAGCGGGGCTCGAGCAGTTCTTC; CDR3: CASSYEFLAGLEQFF
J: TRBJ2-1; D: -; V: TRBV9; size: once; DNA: TGTGCCAGCAGCGTAGCCCCGGACAGCCGGTACAATGAGCAGTTCTTC; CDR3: CASSVAPDSRYNEQFF
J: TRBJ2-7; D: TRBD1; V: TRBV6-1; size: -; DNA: TGTGCCAGCAGTGAGTCCAGGGGGCCCTACGAGCAGTACTTC; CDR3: CASSESRGPYEQYF
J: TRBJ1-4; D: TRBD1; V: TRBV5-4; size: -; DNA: TGTGCCAGCAGGAATGGGACAGTCCTTAATGAAAAACTGTTTTTT; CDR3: CASRNGTVLNEKLFF
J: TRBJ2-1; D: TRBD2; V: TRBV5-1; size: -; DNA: TGCGCCAGCAGCTTGGCCAGTTCGGGGACTAGTGCCTATGAGCAGTTCTTC; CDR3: CASSLASSGTSAYEQFF
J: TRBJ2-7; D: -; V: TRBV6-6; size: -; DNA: TGTGCCAGCAAAAAGGGGGGGGATAACTACGAGCAGTACTTC; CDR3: CASKKGGDNYEQYF
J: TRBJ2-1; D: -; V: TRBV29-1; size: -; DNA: TGCAGCGTTGAGCGCCGGCCGAATGAGCAGTTCTTC; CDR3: CSVERRPNEQFF
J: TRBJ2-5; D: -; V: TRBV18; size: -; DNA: TGTGCCAGCTCACCACTGCAGGGTGGGCAAGAGACCCAGTACTTC; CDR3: CASSPLQGGQETQYF
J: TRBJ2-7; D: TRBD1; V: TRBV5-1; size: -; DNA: TGCGCCAGCAGCTTGGGGACAGGTTTCTCCTACGAGCAGTACTTC; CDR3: CASSLGTGFSYEQYF
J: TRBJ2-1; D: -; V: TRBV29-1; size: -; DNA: TGCAGCGTGGAAGGACGGGAAGACAGGCCCTCTTACAATGAGCAGTTCTTC; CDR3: CSVEGREDRPSYNEQFF
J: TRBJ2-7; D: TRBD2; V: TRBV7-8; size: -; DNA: TGTGCCAGCAGCTTCCTAGCGGGGACCTACGAGCAGTACTTC; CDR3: CASSFLAGTYEQYF
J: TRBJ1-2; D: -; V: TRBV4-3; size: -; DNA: TGCGCCAGCAGCCAAGACACGCCGGGGTACACTGGCTACACCTTC; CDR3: CASSQDTPGYTGYTF
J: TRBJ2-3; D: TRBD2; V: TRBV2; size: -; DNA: TGTGCCAGCAGGGTCGGGACTAGCGGGGGGTGGGATACGCAGTATTTT; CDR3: CASRVGTSGGWDTQYF
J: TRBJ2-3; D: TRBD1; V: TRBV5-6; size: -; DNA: TGTGCCAGCAGCTCAACAGGGGTAATAACGGATACGCAGTATTTT; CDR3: CASSSTGVITDTQYF
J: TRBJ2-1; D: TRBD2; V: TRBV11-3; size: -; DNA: TGTGCCAGCAGCCCCTCCGGGACTAGCGGGTACAATGAGCAGTTCTTC; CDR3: CASSPSGTSGYNEQFF
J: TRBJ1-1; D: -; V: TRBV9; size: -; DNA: TGTGCCAGCAGCGTAGGGGGGGCAAGCACTGAAGCTTTCTTT; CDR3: CASSVGGASTEAFF
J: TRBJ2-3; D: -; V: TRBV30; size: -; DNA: TGTGCCTGGAGTGTTGGCGACACAGATACGCAGTATTTT; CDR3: CAWSVGDTDTQYF
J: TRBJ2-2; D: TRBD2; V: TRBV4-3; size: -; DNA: TGCGCCAGCAGCTCCGATAGCGGGATATTTAACGGGGAGCTGTTTTTT; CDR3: CASSSDSGIFNGELFF